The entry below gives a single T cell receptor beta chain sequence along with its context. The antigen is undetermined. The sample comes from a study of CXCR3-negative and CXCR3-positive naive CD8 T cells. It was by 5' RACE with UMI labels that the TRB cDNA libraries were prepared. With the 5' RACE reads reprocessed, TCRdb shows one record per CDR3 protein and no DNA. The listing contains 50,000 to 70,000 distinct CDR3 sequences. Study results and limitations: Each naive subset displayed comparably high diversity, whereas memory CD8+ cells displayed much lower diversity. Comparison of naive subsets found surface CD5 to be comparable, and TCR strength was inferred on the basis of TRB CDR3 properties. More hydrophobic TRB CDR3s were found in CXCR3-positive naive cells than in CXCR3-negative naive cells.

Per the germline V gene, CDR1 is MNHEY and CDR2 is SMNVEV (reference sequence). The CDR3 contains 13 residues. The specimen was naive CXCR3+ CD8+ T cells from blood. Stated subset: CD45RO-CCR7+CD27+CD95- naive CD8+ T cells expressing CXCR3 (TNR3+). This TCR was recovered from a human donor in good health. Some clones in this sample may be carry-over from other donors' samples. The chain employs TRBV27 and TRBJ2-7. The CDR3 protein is CASSLASGHEQYF.